This T cell receptor beta chain was identified during a study of PD-1 blockade in classical Hodgkin lymphoma. Method: immunoSEQ multiplex PCR; TCRdb's copy keeps in-frame clones and lacks some. The sample shows 60,000 or so clones, over 85% of them seen only once. Every patient relapsed after autologous stem cell transplantation, and brentuximab vedotin exposure varied. The sequenced sample was peripheral blood mononuclear cells (PBMCs), obtained at baseline. This TCR was sampled from a human donor with classical Hodgkin lymphoma.

CDR3 sequence (DNA): TGCAGCGTACGCGAAGCACTCAACTCCTACAATGAGCAGTTCTTC. Its protein is CSVREALNSYNEQFF. The chain is built from TRBV29-1 and TRBJ2-1; no reliable D call. The germline CDR1 and CDR2 sequences are SQVTM and ANQGSEA. Trimming removed 6 bases from V and 0 bases from J, with 15 bases in between. The CDR3 totals 15 residues.